The 28 T cell receptor beta chains below come from one sample, sequenced in a study of blood T cell repertoires in COVID-19. The method was immunoSEQ multiplex PCR; TCRdb's version includes in-frame clones alone and lacks a portion of them. In the table there are 490,000 or so clones, roughly 90% of which are singletons. The sequencing sample was made of PBMCs or T cells enriched from blood (not recorded which). The receptors stem from a woman aged 35 to 49 who had recovered from COVID-19.

This sequence joins TRBV18 and TRBJ1-2, with no clear D. The V gene lost 2 bases and the J gene lost 3 bases, with 19 bases spanning the gap. The CDR3 length is 17 residues. Germline CDR1 reads KGHSH; CDR2 reads LQKENI. The CDR3: CASSPGWRSGFDYGYTF. In nucleotides, the CDR3 is TGTGCCAGCTCACCAGGGTGGAGGTCGGGGTTCGACTATGGCTACACCTTC.

V usage is TRBV11-2 and J usage is TRBJ2-1; 9 bases align to TRBD2. Trimming removed 5 bases from V and 8 bases from J; junction bases left unmatched: 10. The CDR3 spans 15 residues. Germline assignment: CDR1 SGHAT and CDR2 FQNNGV. CDR3 in DNA: TGTGCCAGCAGCCCACCGGGACTAGCTACCGATGAGCAGTTCTTC. Residues: CASSPPGLATDEQFF.

This rearrangement joins TRBV7-9 to TRBJ2-1, with 7 bases identical to TRBD2. Unmatched junction bases numbered 8, after V lost 5 bases and J lost 4 bases. CDR3 length equals 15 residues. CDR1 and CDR2 (germline): SEHNR, FQNEAQ (reference sequence). CDR3 sequence reads: CASSPRASGYNEQFF. As DNA, the CDR3 is TGTGCCAGCAGCCCGCGAGCTAGCGGATACAATGAGCAGTTCTTC. Full variable domain (outside the CDR3, taken from reference TRBV7-9 and TRBJ2-1): DTGVSQNPRHKITKRGQNVTFRCDPISEHNRLYWYRQTLGQGPEFLTYFQNEAQLEKSRLLSDRFSAERPKGSFSTLEIQRTEQGDSAMYLCASSPRASGYNEQFFGPGTRLTVL.

V gene TRBV12-3 or TRBV12-4 combines with J gene TRBJ2-7; D may be TRBD2 (5 bases). This CDR3 has 12 amino acids. V shed 4 bases and J shed 5 bases, with 9 bases lying between them. The CDR3 DNA follows: TGTGCCAGCAGTTCCTCCGGGGACGAGCAGTACTTC. This encodes CASSSSGDEQYF.

The V gene is TRBV4-1, the J gene TRBJ2-7; 8 bases fit TRBD2. The CDR3 totals 13 residues. Germline values: CDR1 MGHRA, CDR2 YSYEKL. J was trimmed by 4 bases and V by 2 bases; bases with no gene match: 1. The chain's CDR3 is CASSQREGYEQYF. CDR3 bases: TGCGCCAGCAGCCAACGGGAGGGTTACGAGCAGTACTTC.

This clone has more than one count but fewer than ten. The chain combines TRBV2 with TRBJ2-3; D possibly corresponds to TRBD2 (6 bases). The CDR3 has 15 amino acids. V was clipped by 1 base and J by 0 bases, with 8 bases between them. Germline lookup yields CDR1 SNHLY and CDR2 FYNNEI. The CDR3 protein is CASSEGLESTDTQYF. DNA for the CDR3: TGTGCCAGCAGTGAAGGACTAGAAAGCACAGATACGCAGTATTTT. Complete variable domain (other parts from reference TRBV2 and TRBJ2-3): EPEVTQTPSHQVTQMGQEVILRCVPISNHLYFYWYRQILGQKVEFLVSFYNNEISEKSEIFDDQFSVERPDGSNFTLKIRSTKLEDSAMYFCASSEGLESTDTQYFGPGTRLTVL.

This chain uses TRBV2 with TRBJ2-3; 10 positions match TRBD1. J lost 5 bases, V lost 10 bases, and 9 bases had no gene match. The length of the CDR3 is 14 residues. CDR1 and CDR2 from the germline V gene are SNHLY and FYNNEI. The CDR3 loop reads CATSGTGVVDTQYF. CDR3 sequence (DNA): TGTGCCACCTCCGGGACAGGGGTGGTAGATACGCAGTATTTT.

V usage is TRBV5-1 and J usage is TRBJ2-3, with 7 bases identical to TRBD2. There are 16 residues in the CDR3. Unmatched junction bases numbered 8, after V lost 4 bases and J lost 0 bases. CDR1 is SGHRS, CDR2 YFSETQ, per germline. CDR3 coding DNA: TGCGCCAGCAGCGCCCTCTCTAGCGGTAGCACAGATACGCAGTATTTT. Amino acid sequence: CASSALSSGSTDTQYF.

V and J are TRBV2 and TRBJ2-1; TRBD2 agrees at 10 bases. CDR1 and CDR2 from the germline V gene are SNHLY and FYNNEI. The CDR3 is made up of 22 amino acids. V lost 6 bases and J lost 4; bases outside the gene matches: 27. As DNA, the CDR3 is TGTGCCAGCAGAGCTAGCGGGACCCATGGCCCCCTCCGGACTAGCGGTTACAATGAGCAGTTCTTC. Amino acid sequence: CASRASGTHGPLRTSGYNEQFF.

DNA of the CDR3: TGCGCCAGCAGCCCGACCGACAGGGGCCACTACAATGAGCAGTTCTTC. Its protein product is CASSPTDRGHYNEQFF. J is TRBJ2-1 and V is TRBV4-1; 8 bases are a match to TRBD1. This CDR3 is built from 16 residues. The V segment lost 4 bases and the J segment 3 bases; nucleotides outside the gene matches: 8. Germline V gene sequence: CDR1 MGHRA, CDR2 YSYEKL.

The chain couples TRBV28 to TRBJ2-3; the match to TRBD2 covers 7 bases. With V trimmed by 8 bases and J by 8 bases, 16 bases remained unmatched. Germline lookup yields CDR1 MDHEN and CDR2 SYDVKM. This CDR3 spans 15 amino acids. The CDR3 loop reads CASGTAPLGRVTQYF. In DNA, the CDR3 is TGTGCCAGCGGAACCGCCCCTTTGGGGAGGGTTACGCAGTATTTT.

The chain employs TRBV7-2 and TRBJ2-7; TRBD2 aligns across 9 bases. The ends lost 0 bases at V and 3 bases at J; junction bases unmatched: 15. There are 19 residues in the CDR3. In germline, CDR1 is SGHTA, CDR2 FQGNSA. The CDR3 DNA is TGTGCCAGCAGCTTAGCGAGGAGGGGTAGCGGGAGTGCTTTCTACGAGCAGTACTTC. Amino acid sequence: CASSLARRGSGSAFYEQYF.

This clone occurred once. The rearrangement uses TRBV27 and TRBJ1-2; a weak D match, TRBD1 (6 bases). This CDR3 has 12 amino acids. Germline V gene lookup returns CDR1 MNHEY and CDR2 SMNVEV (reference sequence). V dropped 8 bases and J dropped 2 bases, with 9 bases sitting between them. As DNA, the CDR3 is TGTGCCAGCTCCCAGGGGAACTATGGCTACACCTTC. It codes for CASSQGNYGYTF.

With regard to this clone: A junction end diverges from the germline sequence, so it may reflect a read error. Here the CDR3 DNA reads TGTGCCAGCAGCCTAGCCCTGATCCGGGACAGAAGCACCTACGAGCAGTACTTC. Encoded protein: CASSLALIRDRSTYEQYF. The V and J genes are TRBV7-9 and TRBJ2-7; 7 positions agree with TRBD1. The CDR3 length is 18 residues. Germline-derived CDR1 and CDR2 are SEHNR and FQNEAQ (reference sequence).

Concerning this clone itself: The same CDR3 is also encoded by other DNA sequences in this sample. DNA of the CDR3: TGTGCCAGTAACCCCGTGGGGGGGGCAAGGACAGATACGCAGTATTTT. Its translation is CASNPVGGARTDTQYF. V usage is TRBV19 and J usage is TRBJ2-3, with D perhaps TRBD2 (7 bases). Trimming pared 7 bases from V and 3 bases from J, leaving 20 bases between. Per germline, CDR1 LNHDA and CDR2 SQIVND (reference sequence). The CDR3 is 16 amino acids. The complete variable domain, with remaining parts taken from reference TRBV19 and TRBJ2-3, reads DGGITQSPKYLFRKEGQNVTLSCEQNLNHDAMYWYRQDPGQGLRLIYYSQIVNDFQKGDIAEGYSVSREKKESFPLTVTSAQKNPTAFYLCASNPVGGARTDTQYFGPGTRLTVL.

This clone turned up a few times. This chain joins TRBV18 and TRBJ1-1, with 9 bases aligning to TRBD1. Germline trimming cut 3 bases from V and 0 bases from J; bases unmatched to any gene: 8. The length of the CDR3 is 17 residues. Germline CDR1 reads KGHSH; CDR2 reads LQKENI. The CDR3 sequence: CASSPTTGGIMNTEAFF. The CDR3 DNA follows: TGTGCCAGCTCACCTACGACAGGGGGTATAATGAACACTGAAGCTTTCTTT.

The genes are TRBV10-3 and TRBJ2-2; D possibly corresponds to TRBD2 (5 bases). Trimming removed 3 bases from V and 3 bases from J, with 8 bases in between. CDR3 length equals 14 residues. CDR1 is ENHRY and CDR2 is SYGVKD in the germline V gene. CDR3 sequence reads: CAISDFGDTGELFF. CDR3 nucleotide sequence: TGTGCCATCAGTGATTTCGGGGACACCGGGGAGCTGTTTTTT.

V gene TRBV21-1 combines with J gene TRBJ2-7; TRBD1 reflects the table's D call only, with no check against the DNA. TRBV21-1 has pseudogene status. This CDR3 is built from 14 residues. CDR3 sequence reads: CASSKVPGTYEQYF. In DNA form, the CDR3 reads TGTGCCAGCAGCAAAGTTCCAGGGACCTACGAGCAGTACTTC.

The rearrangement links TRBV6-1 to TRBJ2-7, with 12 bases identical to TRBD2. V shed 2 bases and J 2 bases; nucleotides not matched to a gene: 10. The CDR3 totals 18 residues. The germline CDR1 and CDR2 sequences are MNHNS and SASEGT. In DNA form, the CDR3 reads TGTGCCAGCAGTGAATTCGCTAGCGGGAGGGCCTATCCCTACGAGCAGTACTTC. The encoded protein is CASSEFASGRAYPYEQYF.

The rearrangement uses TRBV15 and TRBJ1-1; possibly TRBD1 for D (6 bases). Germline V gene lookup returns CDR1 LNHNV and CDR2 YYDKDF (reference sequence). CDR3 length equals 14 residues. Trimming left V 3 bases short and J 1 base short, with 9 bases between. The CDR3 is CATSSLGQNTEAFF. CDR3 DNA sequence: TGTGCCACCAGCAGCTTGGGACAGAACACTGAAGCTTTCTTT.

This chain's CDR3 is CSLLAVNEQFF. The CDR3 nucleotides are TGCAGCCTTCTAGCAGTCAATGAGCAGTTCTTC. This chain connects TRBV29-1 to TRBJ2-1; D is perhaps TRBD2 (5 bases). V dropped 8 bases and J dropped 6 bases, with 11 bases sitting between them. Germline V gene sequence: CDR1 SQVTM, CDR2 ANQGSEA. The CDR3 has 11 amino acids.

This clone was detected once. V usage is TRBV6-5 and J usage is TRBJ2-1, with a tentative D call TRBD2 (7 bases). V was pared by 11 bases and J by 5 bases, with 19 bases between. Germline CDR1 and CDR2: MNHEY and SVGAGI. The CDR3 covers 14 residues. Written as DNA, the CDR3 is TGTGCCGCACGGGAACAGGGAGGGCACAATGAGCAGTTCTTC. Amino acids: CAAREQGGHNEQFF.

The chain links TRBV29-1 to TRBJ2-1; 8 bases map to TRBD1. The CDR3 is made up of 14 amino acids. V lost 6 bases and J lost 7; bases outside the gene matches: 11. Germline CDR1 is SQVTM and CDR2 is ANQGSEA. The CDR3 sequence: CSVARQGYWNEQFF. For the CDR3, the DNA is TGCAGCGTAGCCCGACAGGGGTATTGGAATGAGCAGTTCTTC.

The rearrangement links TRBV6-4 to TRBJ2-5, with 13 nucleotides matching TRBD2. This CDR3 comprises 15 residues. Germline V gene sequence: CDR1 MRHNA, CDR2 SNTAGT. V dropped 7 bases and J dropped 6; count of bases not matched to a gene: 8. CDR3 bases: TGTGCCAGCACCCCTTGGACTAGCGGGAGCAAGACCCAGTACTTC. Translation: CASTPWTSGSKTQYF.

The genes are TRBV19 and TRBJ1-1, with D perhaps TRBD1 (5 bases). This CDR3 has 16 residues. V lost 8 bases, J lost 0 bases, and 19 bases lay in between. CDR1 and CDR2 (germline): LNHDA, SQIVND (reference sequence). The CDR3 region is CASRPAGPLMNTEAFF. DNA for the CDR3: TGTGCCAGTCGTCCGGCGGGGCCCCTCATGAACACTGAAGCTTTCTTT.

This rearrangement joins TRBV19 to TRBJ1-3; no clear D. V was clipped by 5 bases and J by 4 bases, with 15 bases between them. CDR1 and CDR2 (germline): LNHDA, SQIVND (reference sequence). The CDR3 is 15 amino acids. The CDR3 nucleotides are TGTGCCAGTAGTGTAACCTGGGCAGCCGGAAACACCATATATTTT. Residues: CASSVTWAAGNTIYF.

The chain joins TRBV15 to TRBJ1-2; weak D call: TRBD1 (6 bases). Germline V gene data show CDR1 as LNHNV and CDR2 as YYDKDF (reference sequence). V shed 2 bases and J shed 5 bases, with 15 bases lying between them. The CDR3 is 15 amino acids. CDR3 region: CATSRPDRIFYGYTF. The CDR3 DNA reads TGTGCCACCAGCAGACCGGACAGAATTTTTTATGGCTACACCTTC.

The chain employs TRBV9 and TRBJ2-7; 11 positions match TRBD2. CDR1 is SGDLS and CDR2 is YYNGEE in the germline V gene. The CDR3 extends over 16 amino acids. V trimming: 1 base; J trimming: 3 bases; junction bases outside the gene matches: 6. The CDR3 loop reads CASSVTGLAAIYEQYF. In DNA, the CDR3 is TGTGCCAGCAGCGTAACGGGACTAGCGGCGATCTACGAGCAGTACTTC.